This T cell receptor beta chain comes out of a study of T cell responses to AZD1222 COVID-19 vaccine. Study results and limitations: Vaccine-associated CD4 TCRs ranged over spike, dominating at 160-218 and 743-854. Vaccination with two AZD1222 doses was followed by a rise in Spike-specific TCR breadth and depth.

Sequencing used immunoSEQ multiplex PCR; TCRdb keeps in-frame clones, though not all of them. The repertoire holds about 170,000 clones, roughly 90% seen once, with 1.6% in the top ten. Germline trimming cut 4 bases from V and 6 bases from J; bases unmatched to any gene: 12. This CDR3 region has 16 residues. The germline V gene has CDR1 SGHDT and CDR2 YYEEEE. On this clone itself: What it recognizes is unknown.

The sequenced sample was peripheral blood, obtained on day 0 of AZD1222 vaccination. The gene calls are TRBV5-6 and TRBJ1-2; 10 nucleotides align to TRBD1. The origin of this receptor is an adult in good health. The CDR3 spells CASSLGTGVLGNGYTF. The DNA for the CDR3 is TGTGCCAGCAGCCTCGGGACAGGGGTATTGGGGAATGGCTACACCTTC.